This TCR beta chain was recorded in a study of blood T cell repertoires in COVID-19. This table comes from immunoSEQ multiplex PCR, and its TCRdb copy is limited to in-frame clones, with some not included. The table shows 150,000 to 200,000 clones, with about 85% occurring only once. Input material: peripheral blood. This TCR was recovered from a man between 40 and 49 years old with acute or convalescent COVID-19.

The CDR3 loop reads CASSRDRNTEAFF. CDR3 in DNA: TGTGCCAGCAGCCGCGACAGGAACACTGAAGCTTTCTTT. The chain joins TRBV14 to TRBJ1-1; D perhaps matches TRBD1 (5 bases). The CDR3 is 13 amino acids. Trimming pared 4 bases from V and 1 base from J, leaving 7 bases between. Germline assignment: CDR1 SGHDN and CDR2 FVKESK.